This T cell receptor (beta chain) was captured in a study of neurological immune-mediated disorders. For the study at large: The study included around 35 multiple sclerosis patients, about 30 relapsing-remitting and 3 secondary progressive. Study-wide findings and caveats: One cluster of related CDR3 sequences contained, by phylogenetic grouping, the repertoires of 18 of 34 multiple sclerosis patients and formed a possible signature.

Unsorted libraries came from 2 million PBMCs stored at -80 °C. Of note for this clonotype: Its antigen is unidentified.

The cDNA came from 5'RACE with 10-nucleotide random UMIs. TCRdb re-analysed the 5' RACE reads in MiXCR, keeping a single row per CDR3 protein. In the table there are some 66,000 distinct CDR3 sequences, roughly 4.5% of which are singletons. With 0 bases removed from V and 8 bases from J, the gap between germline ends came to 13 bases. The CDR3 is 14 residues long. Sequencing was carried out using PBMCs. The V and J genes are TRBV12-3 or TRBV12-4 and TRBJ1-2, with D hard to call. This clonotype originated in a young man with multiple sclerosis. The CDR3 DNA sequence: TGTGCCAGCAGTTTAGCTACAAGGACGGACGGCTACACCTTC. It translates to CASSLATRTDGYTF.